This T cell receptor beta chain was sequenced for a study of T cell responses to AZD1222 COVID-19 vaccine. Broader study findings: Among those given AZD1222, only six were seropositive at baseline. Among spike-specific TCRs, nearly half reportedly target unmutated variant regions. Spike-spanning, vaccine-associated CD4 TCRs were dominant at 160-218 and 743-854.

Trimming stripped 1 base from V and 2 bases from J, with 5 bases between. The germline CDR1 and CDR2 sequences are SGHAT and FQDESV (reference sequence). CDR3 length: 14 amino acids. Concerning this clone itself: Its target is not known.

The repertoire was sequenced with immunoSEQ multiplex PCR; TCRdb's copy has only in-frame clones and lacks some. In the table there are over 75,000 clones, under 95% of which are singletons. This specimen consisted of peripheral blood, obtained on day 0 of AZD1222 vaccination. The rearrangement links TRBV11-1 to TRBJ2-2; D uncertain. The sequence came from an adult in good health. The CDR3 protein is CASSLGRNTGELFF. Here the CDR3 DNA reads TGTGCCAGCAGCTTAGGGAGAAACACCGGGGAGCTGTTTTTT. The variable domain in full, completed from reference TRBV11-1 and TRBJ2-2, reads EAEVAQSPRYKITEKSQAVAFWCDPISGHATLYWYRQILGQGPELLVQFQDESVVDDSQLPKDRFSAERLKGVDSTLKIQPAELGDSAMYLCASSLGRNTGELFFGEGSRLTVL.